The 30 T cell receptor beta chains below all came from one sample that was sequenced in a study of blood T cell repertoires in COVID-19. Repertoires were generated with immunoSEQ multiplex PCR, while TCRdb's copy carries only in-frame clones and drops some. The data hold about 75,000 clones, with 65% to 90% observed a single time. The source material was peripheral blood. The receptors shown here come from a woman between 45 and 65 years old with acute or convalescent COVID-19.

V is TRBV7-9 and J is TRBJ2-1; no clear D. Germline-derived CDR1 and CDR2 are SEHNR and FQNEAQ (reference sequence). Trimming removed 5 bases from V and 7 bases from J, with 18 bases in between. The CDR3 is 15 amino acids. In nucleotides, the CDR3 is TGTGCCAGCAGCACCACAAATCGGCGAGGAAATGAGCAGTTCTTC. Protein sequence: CASSTTNRRGNEQFF.

The V call is TRBV18, the J call TRBJ1-6; 9 positions match TRBD1. Germline V gene data show CDR1 as KGHSH and CDR2 as LQKENI. The V segment lost 0 bases and the J segment 7 bases; nucleotides outside the gene matches: 1. The CDR3 contains 15 residues. The CDR3 region is CASSPPDRGNSPLHF. The CDR3 nucleotides are TGTGCCAGCTCACCACCGGACAGGGGAAATTCACCCCTCCACTTT.

The genes are TRBV3-1 (or the pseudogene TRBV3-2) and TRBJ2-1; no firm D call. The CDR3 covers 13 residues. Germline V lookup: CDR1 LGHDT, CDR2 YNNKEL (reference sequence). V gave up 6 bases and J gave up 7 bases, with 13 bases separating them. The CDR3 spells CASSFDPRNEQFF. The CDR3 DNA reads TGTGCCAGCAGTTTCGACCCGAGGAATGAGCAGTTCTTC.

The V gene is TRBV4-2, the J gene TRBJ1-4; a weak D match, TRBD1 (5 bases). Germline V gene sequence: CDR1 LGHNA, CDR2 YNFKEQ. There are 17 residues in the CDR3. Trimming took 5 bases from V and 4 from J, leaving 20 bases between them. The CDR3 loop reads CASSVGADRLINEKLFF. The CDR3 nucleotides are TGTGCCAGCAGCGTAGGGGCTGACAGACTTATTAATGAAAAACTGTTTTTT.

The chain employs TRBV6-2 or TRBV6-3 and TRBJ2-7; 13 nucleotides match TRBD2. The CDR3 contains 19 residues. Germline V gene sequence: CDR1 MNHEY, CDR2 SVGEGT. With V trimmed by 4 bases and J by 3 bases, 15 bases remained unmatched. Here the CDR3 reads CASSSTVPGLAGLNYEQYF. The DNA for the CDR3 is TGTGCCAGCAGTTCCACGGTCCCGGGACTAGCGGGACTCAACTACGAGCAGTACTTC.

This chain connects TRBV24-1 to TRBJ2-5; TRBD1 matches 9 bases. CDR3 size: 15 residues. V lost 7 bases, J lost 4 bases, and 9 bases stayed unmatched. Per germline, CDR1 KGHDR and CDR2 SFDVKD. CDR3 sequence reads: CATSLSDRGRETQYF. CDR3 nucleotides: TGTGCCACCAGCCTTTCGGACAGGGGTAGAGAGACCCAGTACTTC.

The chain is built from TRBV28 and TRBJ2-7; possible D gene TRBD1, 6 bases. Trimming shortened V by 10 bases and J by 3 bases, and 13 bases separated the two germline ends. Germline V gene lookup returns CDR1 MDHEN and CDR2 SYDVKM. The CDR3 is 12 residues long. The CDR3 DNA follows: TGTGCCATCCAGGGGCTCGACTACGAGCAGTACTTC. Protein: CAIQGLDYEQYF.

This clone was seen many times. The genes are TRBV9 and TRBJ2-2, with D unclear. Trimming removed 4 bases at V and 7 bases at J, with 14 bases between. This CDR3 is 14 amino acids long. The germline V gene has CDR1 SGDLS and CDR2 YYNGEE. The CDR3 here is CASSSMAADGELFF. CDR3 sequence (DNA): TGTGCCAGCAGCTCCATGGCGGCGGACGGGGAGCTGTTTTTT.

The chain is built from TRBV24-1 and TRBJ1-2; a possible D gene is TRBD1 (6 bases). V was cut by 8 bases and J by 8 bases, with 17 bases left in between. CDR3 size: 13 residues. Germline CDR1 reads KGHDR; CDR2 reads SFDVKD. The CDR3, as DNA: TGTGCCACCAAGGACAGTTCCTTCGGGGGCTACACCTTC. Amino acid sequence: CATKDSSFGGYTF.

V and J are TRBV9 and TRBJ1-6, with D possibly TRBD1 on 5 matching bases. This CDR3 comprises 16 residues. Germline CDR1 reads SGDLS; CDR2 reads YYNGEE. Trimming left V 0 bases short and J 10 bases short, with 17 bases between. This chain's CDR3 is CASSVEGNPGRSPLHF. As DNA, the CDR3 is TGTGCCAGCAGCGTAGAGGGGAACCCAGGTCGGTCACCCCTCCACTTT.

The chain combines TRBV5-1 with TRBJ2-2, with TRBD1 matching 8 bases. The CDR3 length is 16 residues. From germline, CDR1 is SGHRS and CDR2 YFSETQ. Germline trimming cut 7 bases from V and 4 bases from J; bases unmatched to any gene: 12. The CDR3 DNA sequence: TGCGCCAGCGGACCGACTGGACAGGGAGGCACCGGGGAGCTGTTTTTT. Translation gives CASGPTGQGGTGELFF.

This clone was observed a handful of times. This chain uses TRBV18 with TRBJ1-2; D unclear. CDR1 is KGHSH and CDR2 is LQKENI in the germline V gene. CDR3 length equals 17 residues. Deletions cut 6 bases from V and 6 bases from J, with 26 bases between. In DNA, the CDR3 is TGTGCCAGCTCCCTCAAGGCCCATGCCCCGAGTGAGGATGGCTACACCTTC. Protein product: CASSLKAHAPSEDGYTF.

Only one count was recorded for this clone. V gene TRBV2 combines with J gene TRBJ2-7; 7 nucleotides match TRBD1. CDR1 is SNHLY, CDR2 FYNNEI, per germline. The CDR3 consists of 13 residues. Losses at the gene ends were 6 bases for V and 4 bases for J; bases not matched to a gene: 6. CDR3 sequence: CASSADRPYEQYF. The CDR3 DNA reads as TGTGCCAGCAGCGCGGACAGGCCTTACGAGCAGTACTTC.

V usage is TRBV7-2 and J usage is TRBJ2-5; D not certain. V was pared by 3 bases and J by 5 bases, with 10 bases between. CDR3 length equals 13 residues. The germline V gene encodes CDR1 SGHTA and CDR2 FQGNSA. CDR3 protein: CASSFSWRETQYF. CDR3 nucleotide sequence: TGTGCCAGCAGCTTCAGCTGGCGGGAGACCCAGTACTTC.

CDR3 in DNA: TGTGCCAGTAGTACAAAGCGGGGGACTAGCGGGTTAGGTGAGCAGTTCTTC. Residues: CASSTKRGTSGLGEQFF. The rearrangement joins TRBV19 to TRBJ2-1; 12 nucleotides line up with TRBD2. Trimming removed 4 bases from V and 9 bases from J; junction bases left unmatched: 13. The V gene's germline CDR1 is LNHDA and CDR2 SQIVND (reference sequence). This CDR3 region has 17 residues.

This chain joins TRBV10-2 and TRBJ2-2; 9 nucleotides match TRBD1. The CDR3 loop spans 13 amino acids. The J segment lost 6 bases and the V segment lost 6 bases, leaving 2 bases of the junction unmatched. Per germline, CDR1 WSHSY and CDR2 SAAADI. The CDR3 nucleotides are TGCGCCAGCAGGGACAGGGGAGCCGGGGAGCTGTTTTTT. It encodes CASRDRGAGELFF.

The sample holds one count of this clone. The V and J genes are TRBV12-5 and TRBJ2-1, with 10 bases matching TRBD2. V lost 0 bases, J lost 0 bases, and 11 bases stayed unmatched. Germline values: CDR1 LGHNT, CDR2 FRNRAP. This CDR3 contains 20 residues. The CDR3 DNA is TGTGCTAGTGGTTTGGTACAGGGTAGCGGGGGGCTTAGCTCCTACAATGAGCAGTTCTTC. Translating gives CASGLVQGSGGLSSYNEQFF.

For the CDR3, the DNA is TGTGCCAGCAGTTATTCATCCGAGACCCAGTACTTC. Amino acid sequence: CASSYSSETQYF. The chain couples TRBV6-6 to TRBJ2-5; D gene uncertain. V was cut by 3 bases and J by 5 bases, with 7 bases left in between. CDR1 MNHNY and CDR2 SVGAGI come from the germline V gene (reference sequence). This CDR3 comprises 12 residues.

J is TRBJ2-7 and V is TRBV5-4; TRBD1 matches 8 bases. V gave up 2 bases and J gave up 0 bases; unmatched junction bases: 4. This CDR3 has 15 residues. Germline V lookup: CDR1 SGHNT, CDR2 YYREEE (reference sequence). The CDR3 DNA reads as TGTGCCAGCAGCTTACCTCAGGGGGCCTCCTACGAGCAGTACTTC. Residues: CASSLPQGASYEQYF.

V usage is TRBV6-4 and J usage is TRBJ1-2; 8 bases are a match to TRBD1. V was clipped by 4 bases and J by 4 bases; unmatched bases: 8. The CDR3 extends over 15 amino acids. Germline lookup yields CDR1 MRHNA and CDR2 SNTAGT. CDR3 amino acids: CASSAQGAGSYGYTF. In DNA form, the CDR3 reads TGTGCCAGCAGTGCCCAGGGGGCAGGGAGCTATGGCTACACCTTC.

The chain links TRBV28 to TRBJ1-2; a weak D match, TRBD1 (6 bases). CDR1 and CDR2 from the germline V gene are MDHEN and SYDVKM. This CDR3 has 14 amino acids. The V and J ends lost 6 bases and 3 bases respectively, with 14 bases between them. The DNA of the CDR3 is TGTGCCAGCAGGTGGGGGCCCCTAGACTATGGCTACACCTTC. It is translated as CASRWGPLDYGYTF.

This chain uses TRBV4-2 with TRBJ2-7, with D possibly matching TRBD1 (5 bases). Germline V CDR1 and CDR2: LGHNA, YNFKEQ. The CDR3 loop spans 17 amino acids. Trimming left V 0 bases short and J 6 bases short, with 21 bases between. CDR3 nucleotide sequence: TGTGCCAGCAGCCAAGACGACAGCAAGAGGATAGCTAGCGAGCAGTACTTC. Amino acids: CASSQDDSKRIASEQYF.

The V call is TRBV4-1, the J call TRBJ1-6; D is undetermined. The V and J ends lost 1 base and 2 bases respectively, with 12 bases between them. From germline, CDR1 is MGHRA and CDR2 YSYEKL. The CDR3 is 17 amino acids. The CDR3 DNA follows: TGCGCCAGCAGCCAAGTGGGAAGAGGGACCTATAATTCACCCCTCCACTTT. Translated, it gives CASSQVGRGTYNSPLHF.

The chain couples TRBV2 to TRBJ2-5, with D perhaps matching TRBD1 (6 bases). Trimming pared 8 bases from V and 2 bases from J, leaving 12 bases between. The CDR3 has 13 amino acids. The germline CDR1 and CDR2 sequences are SNHLY and FYNNEI. In DNA form, the CDR3 reads TGTGCCAGCCACGACAGGCTACAAGAGACCCAGTACTTC. This translates into CASHDRLQETQYF. The variable domain in full, with the rest retrieved from reference TRBV2 and TRBJ2-5, is EPEVTQTPSHQVTQMGQEVILRCVPISNHLYFYWYRQILGQKVEFLVSFYNNEISEKSEIFDDQFSVERPDGSNFTLKIRSTKLEDSAMYFCASHDRLQETQYFGPGTRLLVL.

For the CDR3, the DNA is TGTGCCAGCAGCTTAGTCGGGACAGGGGGAAATTCACCCCTCCACTTT. Amino acid sequence: CASSLVGTGGNSPLHF. The J gene is TRBJ1-6, the V gene TRBV7-2, with 11 bases matching TRBD1. The V segment lost 1 base and the J segment 7 bases; nucleotides outside the gene matches: 3. In germline, CDR1 is SGHTA, CDR2 FQGNSA. The CDR3 is 16 residues long. Full variable domain (rest looked up from reference TRBV7-2 and TRBJ1-6): GAGVSQSPSNKVTEKGKDVELRCDPISGHTALYWYRQSLGQGLEFLIYFQGNSAPDKSGLPSDRFSAERTGGSVSTLTIQRTQQEDSAVYLCASSLVGTGGNSPLHFGNGTRLTVT.

V usage is TRBV7-2 and J usage is TRBJ1-3, with unresolved D. This CDR3 comprises 13 residues. From germline, CDR1 is SGHTA and CDR2 FQGNSA. V was pared by 5 bases and J by 6 bases, with 11 bases between. The CDR3 is CASSRGLANTIYF. In DNA, the CDR3 is TGTGCCAGCAGCCGTGGACTGGCAAACACCATATATTTT.

The chain carries TRBV27 and TRBJ2-2; 12 bases are a match to TRBD1. CDR3 length: 16 amino acids. The junction had 7 bases not matched to a gene; V was cut back by 6 bases and J by 5 bases. Germline CDR1 MNHEY, CDR2 SMNVEV (reference sequence). The CDR3 reads CASRGGTGGGTGELFF. CDR3 bases: TGTGCCAGCAGGGGGGGGACAGGGGGCGGAACCGGGGAGCTGTTTTTT.

The chain employs TRBV5-1 and TRBJ1-2; 7 nucleotides match TRBD1. Germline-derived CDR1 and CDR2 are SGHRS and YFSETQ. This CDR3 is 14 amino acids long. J lost 6 bases, V lost 3 bases, and 8 bases had no gene match. As DNA, the CDR3 is TGCGCCAGCAGCTCCGGACAGGCTATAGATGGCTACACCTTC. Translating it yields CASSSGQAIDGYTF.

The V call is TRBV10-3, the J call TRBJ1-2, with 9 bases identical to TRBD1. CDR1 and CDR2 from the germline V gene are ENHRY and SYGVKD. There are 15 residues in the CDR3. The ends lost 3 bases at V and 6 bases at J; junction bases unmatched: 8. CDR3 in amino acids: CAISDAGQGIDGYTF. In DNA, the CDR3 is TGTGCCATCAGTGACGCGGGACAGGGTATAGATGGCTACACCTTC.

The chain employs TRBV21-1 and TRBJ2-2; TRBD1 is taken as the D call from the table, unchecked against the DNA. TRBV21-1 is classified as a pseudogene. The CDR3 extends over 15 amino acids. Here the CDR3 DNA reads TGTGCCAGCAGCTGGACAGCTACTGAACACCGGGGAGCTGTTTTT. Translating it yields CASSWTATEHRGAVF.